This T cell receptor beta chain stems from a study of cytomegalovirus exposure and HLA in healthy donors. In the PCR, 60 Vbeta and 13 Jbeta primers were used. The table came from immunoSEQ multiplex PCR; TCRdb's copy has only in-frame clones and leaves some out. The sample includes over 150,000 clones, about 77% of them seen just once. Germline V gene data show CDR1 as SGHDN and CDR2 as FVKESK. There are 16 residues in the CDR3. Germline trimming cut 2 bases from V and 8 bases from J; bases unmatched to any gene: 11. To note about this clone: Its antigen is still unknown.

Study outcomes and limitations: Listed as cytomegalovirus-associated were 150 to 200 TCR beta chains.

The source material was PBMCs. The V call is TRBV14, the J call TRBJ2-1; 8 bases map to TRBD2. This receptor was taken from a man aged 25-45 years in good health and CMV-seropositive. CDR3 amino acids: CASSQHGQRGMDEQFF. The DNA of the CDR3 is TGTGCCAGCAGCCAACATGGGCAGCGGGGGATGGATGAGCAGTTCTTC.